These 16 T cell receptor beta chains originate from one sample sequenced in a study of T cell responses to AZD1222 COVID-19 vaccine. Clones were sequenced by immunoSEQ multiplex PCR, and TCRdb holds only the in-frame ones, with some missing. Here the sample spans around 150,000 clones, 85% to 95% being singletons. The specimen was peripheral blood, collected 28 days after the second AZD1222 dose. Receptor source: an adult who received the AZD1222 COVID-19 vaccine.

This rearrangement joins TRBV5-4 to TRBJ1-2; D might be TRBD1 (6 bases). CDR3 length: 13 amino acids. CDR1 is SGHNT and CDR2 is YYREEE in the germline V gene (reference sequence). V lost 6 bases to trimming and J lost 5 bases, with 14 bases between them. CDR3 amino acids: CASNQQGSYGYTF. The CDR3 bases are TGTGCCAGCAATCAACAGGGCTCTTATGGCTACACCTTC.

This clone was detected only once. The genes are TRBV19 and TRBJ1-5; 8 bases align to TRBD1. The ends lost 2 bases at V and 2 bases at J; junction bases unmatched: 5. The CDR3 has 16 amino acids. The germline V gene encodes CDR1 LNHDA and CDR2 SQIVND (reference sequence). Here the CDR3 reads CASSILQGAGNQPQHF. The CDR3 DNA sequence: TGTGCCAGTAGTATACTCCAGGGGGCAGGCAATCAGCCCCAGCATTTT.

This clone occurred once. V gene TRBV7-2 combines with J gene TRBJ2-5; D ambiguous. The V and J ends lost 4 bases and 1 base respectively, with 1 base between them. The CDR3 spans 11 residues. Germline CDR1 and CDR2: SGHTA and FQGNSA. The CDR3 DNA reads TGTGCCAGCAGCTCCCAAGAGACCCAGTACTTC. It is translated as CASSSQETQYF.

V usage is TRBV28 and J usage is TRBJ1-1, with D hard to call. Trimming pared 7 bases from V and 1 base from J, leaving 10 bases between. This CDR3 has 13 amino acids. CDR1 MDHEN and CDR2 SYDVKM come from the germline V gene. This CDR3 reads CASIERANTEAFF. DNA of the CDR3: TGTGCCAGCATTGAGAGGGCGAACACTGAAGCTTTCTTT.

The chain combines TRBV18 with TRBJ2-3, with 10 bases matching TRBD1. This CDR3 spans 17 amino acids. CDR1 and CDR2 (germline): KGHSH, LQKENI. With 2 bases clipped from V and 4 bases from J, the junction kept 9 bases outside the gene matches. The CDR3 loop is CASSPNPGTGDPDTQYF. CDR3 DNA: TGTGCCAGCTCACCAAACCCCGGGACAGGGGACCCAGATACGCAGTATTTT.

The chain combines TRBV11-3 with TRBJ2-7; D possibly matches TRBD1 or TRBD2 (5 bases each). The CDR3 spans 14 residues. Germline CDR1 is SGHNT and CDR2 is YENEEA. Trimming pared 0 bases from V and 6 bases from J, leaving 12 bases between. The CDR3 sequence: CASSLEKGRGEQYF. CDR3 nucleotides: TGTGCCAGCAGCTTAGAGAAGGGGAGAGGCGAGCAGTACTTC.

Concerning this clone itself: One end of the junction varies from germline; a read error may be responsible. The chain has TRBV6-5 and TRBJ2-1; 12 nucleotides align to TRBD2. Germline CDR1 reads MNHEY; CDR2 reads SVGAGI. The CDR3 sequence is 15 residues long. The CDR3 sequence: CASRYWTSGDNEQFF. Written as DNA, the CDR3 is TGTGCCAGCAGATACTGGACTAGCGGGGACAATGAGCAGTTCTTC.

The table lists this clone with a count of one. The CDR3 is CASSWDRDSPLHF. As DNA, the CDR3 is TGTGCCAGCAGTTGGGACAGGGATTCACCCCTCCACTTT. The V gene is TRBV28, the J gene TRBJ1-6; TRBD1 agrees at 9 bases. The CDR3 covers 13 residues. The germline gives CDR1 MDHEN, CDR2 SYDVKM. The J segment lost 8 bases and the V segment lost 4 bases, leaving 0 bases of the junction unmatched.

The CDR3: CASTLAGDFSTDTQYF. The DNA of the CDR3 is TGCGCCAGTACCCTGGCTGGGGATTTTAGCACAGATACGCAGTATTTT. The chain joins TRBV23-1 to TRBJ2-3; unclear D gene. TRBV23-1 is an open reading frame, and its role is uncertain. Deletions cut 9 bases from V and 0 bases from J, with 19 bases between. The CDR3 length is 16 residues.

The chain uses TRBV12-2 and TRBJ1-2; TRBD1 is the table's D call and was not checked against the DNA. TRBV12-2 has pseudogene status. The CDR3 runs to 15 residues. The CDR3 is CASRLSPHRAYGYTF. The CDR3 bases are TGTGCAAGTCGCTTATCCCCCCACAGGGCCTATGGCTACACCTTC.

The chain carries TRBV6-6 and TRBJ2-3; tentatively, D is TRBD2 (6 bases). The CDR3 loop spans 12 amino acids. Germline V CDR1 and CDR2: MNHNY, SVGAGI (reference sequence). The V end lost 10 bases, the J end lost 2 bases, and 10 bases lay between the germline ends. CDR3 in amino acids: CAIRDFTDTQYF. CDR3 bases: TGTGCCATCCGGGACTTCACAGATACGCAGTATTTT.

This clone appeared once. This rearrangement joins TRBV19 to TRBJ2-2, with D possibly being TRBD2 (6 bases). The CDR3 runs 14 residues. V gave up 5 bases and J gave up 3 bases, with 10 bases separating them. CDR1 is LNHDA and CDR2 is SQIVND in the germline V gene (reference sequence). The CDR3 sequence is CASSPTSHTGELFF. The CDR3 coding sequence is TGTGCCAGTAGTCCCACTAGCCACACCGGGGAGCTGTTTTTT. Supplemented by reference TRBV19 and TRBJ2-2, the full variable domain reads DGGITQSPKYLFRKEGQNVTLSCEQNLNHDAMYWYRQDPGQGLRLIYYSQIVNDFQKGDIAEGYSVSREKKESFPLTVTSAQKNPTAFYLCASSPTSHTGELFFGEGSRLTVL.

The chain recombines TRBV10-3 with TRBJ1-4; D gene ambiguous. The CDR3 is 14 amino acids. Trimming stripped 4 bases from V and 2 bases from J, with 8 bases between. Germline CDR1 and CDR2: ENHRY and SYGVKD. The CDR3 nucleotides are TGTGCCATCAGTGCCGAGGCGACTAATGAAAAACTGTTTTTT. It yields the protein CAISAEATNEKLFF.

The rearrangement links TRBV5-4 to TRBJ1-1; 10 nucleotides line up with TRBD1. CDR3 length: 15 amino acids. J gave up 1 base and V 3 bases, and 3 bases lay outside the gene matches. In germline, CDR1 is SGHNT, CDR2 YYREEE (reference sequence). The CDR3 protein is CASSSRTGGNTEAFF. The CDR3 DNA reads TGTGCCAGCAGCTCACGGACAGGGGGGAACACTGAAGCTTTCTTT.

The V call is TRBV7-3, the J call TRBJ2-1, with D perhaps matching TRBD1 or TRBD2 (5 bases each). V lost 5 bases and J 6 bases, leaving 14 bases between the germline ends. Germline lookup yields CDR1 SGHTA and CDR2 FQGTGA. The CDR3 runs to 14 residues. In nucleotides, the CDR3 is TGTGCCAGCAGCCCCCGGGGCGTCTCCAATGAGCAGTTCTTC. This gives the protein CASSPRGVSNEQFF.

This chain joins TRBV3-1 (or the pseudogene TRBV3-2) and TRBJ1-1; 7 bases are shared with TRBD1. This CDR3 is built from 17 residues. The germline gives CDR1 LGHDT, CDR2 YNNKEL (reference sequence). The ends lost 4 bases at V and 1 base at J; junction bases unmatched: 12. CDR3 DNA: TGTGCCAGCAGCCGAGTCGGACAGGCCCCGGCGAACACTGAAGCTTTCTTT. Its translation is CASSRVGQAPANTEAFF.